These T cell receptor beta chains were read from a single sample in a study of cytomegalovirus exposure and HLA in healthy donors. Produced via immunoSEQ multiplex PCR; TCRdb's table is partial and in-frame only. The sample includes about 130,000 clones, around two thirds of them seen just once. The material sequenced was PBMCs. The receptors shown here come from a middle-aged woman in good health and CMV-seronegative. CDR3s include the opening cysteine and the closing phenylalanine or tryptophan. The order of the fields is V gene, J gene, D gene, clone size, CDR3 protein, CDR3 DNA. The D gene is left open where the match is weak. The size of a clone is reported for some rows only, either as once, few or many, or as a class for expanded clones.

TRBV4-2	TRBJ1-1	NA	NA	CASSQGGQLINTEAFF	TGTGCCAGCAGCCAAGGGGGACAATTAATTAACACTGAAGCTTTCTTT
TRBV19	TRBJ1-5	TRBD1	few	CASSRGLGTGVDQPQHF	TGTGCCAGTAGTAGGGGGCTAGGGACAGGGGTGGACCAGCCCCAGCATTTT
TRBV7-9	TRBJ2-3	TRBD2	NA	CASSSYGGGSTDTQYF	TGTGCCAGCAGCTCATATGGGGGGGGTAGCACAGATACGCAGTATTTT
TRBV19	TRBJ2-2	TRBD2	NA	CASSTPSRLAGAGELFF	TGTGCCAGTAGTACCCCGTCTCGACTAGCGGGGGCCGGGGAGCTGTTTTTT
TRBV19	TRBJ1-2	NA	NA	CATLPAGRSAYGYTF	TGTGCCACCTTACCGGCGGGTCGCTCGGCCTATGGCTACACCTTC
TRBV7-9	TRBJ1-2	NA	once	CASSLAQDIQNYGYTF	TGTGCCAGCAGCTTAGCGCAGGACATACAGAACTATGGCTACACCTTC
TRBV7-9	TRBJ1-4	TRBD1	NA	CASSFQGARTNEKLFF	TGTGCCAGCAGCTTTCAGGGGGCTAGGACTAATGAAAAACTGTTTTTT
TRBV30	TRBJ1-5	TRBD1	NA	CAWTRGPAQPQHF	TGTGCCTGGACCAGGGGGCCGGCTCAGCCCCAGCATTTT
TRBV5-1	TRBJ1-5	NA	few	CASSPDSRNQPQHF	TGCGCCAGCAGCCCGGACAGCCGCAATCAGCCCCAGCATTTT
TRBV7-7	TRBJ2-3	TRBD1	NA	CASSPTGGEADTQYF	TGTGCCAGCAGCCCGACAGGGGGCGAAGCAGATACGCAGTATTTT
TRBV7-8	TRBJ1-4	TRBD1	NA	CASSTRQGREAEKLFF	TGTGCCAGCAGCACCCGACAGGGGAGGGAAGCTGAAAAACTGTTTTTT
TRBV4-1	TRBJ1-1	NA	NA	CASSQDPARLETEAFF	TGCGCCAGCAGCCAAGATCCCGCCAGGCTGGAAACTGAAGCTTTCTTT
TRBV4-1	TRBJ2-1	TRBD2	NA	CASSQVGLAGGYEQFF	TGCGCCAGCAGCCAAGTGGGACTAGCGGGGGGCTATGAGCAGTTCTTC
TRBV7-2	TRBJ1-5	TRBD1	NA	CASSLDGQVSNQPQHF	TGTGCCAGCAGCTTAGATGGACAGGTTAGCAATCAGCCCCAGCATTTT
TRBV27	TRBJ2-7	TRBD2	NA	CASSSPLGPGGEQYF	TGTGCCAGCAGTTCCCCCCTAGGGCCGGGAGGCGAGCAGTACTTC
TRBV10-3	TRBJ2-5	NA	NA	CATGGQQETQYF	TGTGCCACCGGCGGACAGCAAGAGACCCAGTACTTC
TRBV6-4	TRBJ2-3	NA	NA	CASSSHGADTQYF	TGTGCCAGCAGTTCCCACGGGGCAGATACGCAGTATTTT
TRBV6-1	TRBJ1-5	NA	NA	CAAFGGQGNQPQHF	TGTGCCGCCTTTGGTGGGCAGGGGAATCAGCCCCAGCATTTT
TRBV4-2	TRBJ1-4	NA	NA	CASSQEGKTTEKLFF	TGTGCCAGCAGCCAAGAGGGCAAGACCACTGAAAAACTGTTTTTT
TRBV4-2	TRBJ2-3	TRBD2	NA	CASSQGLAGDTDTQYF	TGTGCCAGCAGCCAAGGACTAGCGGGGGACACAGATACGCAGTATTTT
TRBV28	TRBJ1-4	NA	NA	CASSPSWGVTNEKLFF	TGTGCCAGCAGTCCGTCGTGGGGGGTAACTAATGAAAAACTGTTTTTT
TRBV5-6	TRBJ2-7	NA	NA	CASNPQGALTYEQYF	TGTGCCAGCAACCCACAGGGCGCCCTAACCTACGAGCAGTACTTC
TRBV6-6	TRBJ1-3	TRBD1	NA	CASSNTGGADGNTIYF	TGTGCCAGCAGTAACACAGGGGGCGCTGATGGAAACACCATATATTTT
TRBV21-1	TRBJ1-5	NA	few	CASRPMAEFSLNQPQHF	TGTGCCAGCCGCCCGATGGCGGAGTTCTCCCTTAATCAGCCCCAGCATTTT
TRBV5-1	TRBJ1-3	TRBD1	NA	CASSPSGQGTVGGNTIYF	TGCGCCAGCAGCCCATCGGGACAGGGGACTGTTGGTGGAAACACCATATATTTT
TRBV4-3	TRBJ1-2	NA	NA	CASSQEQGSYYGYTF	TGCGCCAGCAGCCAAGAGCAGGGGTCATACTATGGCTACACCTTC
TRBV9	TRBJ1-1	NA	NA	CASSRGGRGAPMNTEAFF	TGTGCCAGCAGTAGGGGGGGACGGGGGGCCCCAATGAACACTGAAGCTTTCTTT
TRBV2	TRBJ1-2	NA	NA	CASSRTGNYGYTF	TGTGCCAGCAGCAGGACGGGGAACTATGGCTACACCTTC
TRBV4-2	TRBJ2-7	NA	NA	CASSQELVPFYEQYF	TGTGCCAGCAGCCAAGAATTAGTCCCCTTCTACGAGCAGTACTTC
TRBV6-5	TRBJ2-5	TRBD1	once	CASSPLGQGTETQYF	TGTGCCAGCAGTCCACTGGGACAGGGGACAGAGACCCAGTACTTC
TRBV25-1	TRBJ1-2	TRBD1	NA	CASSESGGGYTF	TGTGCCAGCAGTGAATCAGGGGGAGGCTACACCTTC
TRBV5-1	TRBJ2-5	TRBD2	NA	CASSLDGGQETQYF	TGCGCCAGCAGCCTGGACGGGGGGCAAGAGACCCAGTACTTC
TRBV13	TRBJ2-5	TRBD2	few	CASSLSGLAGGTQETQYF	TGTGCCAGCAGCTTATCGGGACTAGCGGGGGGAACACAAGAGACCCAGTACTTC
TRBV6-8	TRBJ2-2	TRBD1	NA	CASSPLRQGNGGGELFF	TGTGCCAGCAGTCCCCTTCGACAGGGCAATGGGGGCGGGGAGCTGTTTTTT
TRBV6-1	TRBJ2-7	TRBD1	NA	CASSAYGGTGNSYEQYF	TGTGCCAGCAGTGCCTATGGGGGGACAGGGAACTCCTACGAGCAGTACTTC
TRBV4-3	TRBJ1-6	TRBD1	few	CASSQGPGGNSPLHF	TGCGCCAGCAGCCAAGGACCAGGGGGTAATTCACCCCTCCACTTT
TRBV28	TRBJ1-3	TRBD1	NA	CASSGGLGGADGNTIYF	TGTGCCAGCAGTGGAGGGCTAGGGGGCGCGGATGGAAACACCATATATTTT
TRBV5-4	TRBJ2-2	TRBD2	NA	CASSGGLAGDLTGELFF	TGTGCCAGCAGCGGCGGACTAGCGGGGGACCTTACCGGGGAGCTGTTTTTT
TRBV30	TRBJ2-3	NA	NA	CAWRSGGTQYF	TGTGCCTGGAGATCCGGCGGTACGCAGTATTTT
TRBV18	TRBJ1-1	NA	NA	CASSKEGMMNTEAFF	TGTGCCAGCTCAAAGGAGGGGATGATGAACACTGAAGCTTTCTTT
TRBV29-1	TRBJ1-4	NA	NA	CSVLGGSANEKLFF	TGCAGCGTTTTGGGGGGGTCGGCTAATGAAAAACTGTTTTTT
TRBV5-1	TRBJ1-4	NA	few	CASSFSGRANEKLFF	TGCGCCAGCAGCTTCTCAGGGAGGGCTAATGAAAAACTGTTTTTT
TRBV30	TRBJ2-7	TRBD1	NA	CAWSGGQFDEQYF	TGTGCCTGGAGTGGGGGACAGTTTGACGAGCAGTACTTC
TRBV7-2	TRBJ1-2	TRBD1	NA	CASSSGQAGVYGYTF	TGTGCCAGCAGCTCCGGACAGGCAGGGGTATACGGCTACACCTTC
TRBV28	TRBJ1-1	NA	once	CASSRRGNTEAFF	TGTGCCAGCAGCCGCAGAGGGAACACTGAAGCTTTCTTT
TRBV6-1	TRBJ2-2	TRBD2	NA	CASPGLGYGELFF	TGTGCCAGCCCGGGACTAGGATATGGGGAGCTGTTTTTT
TRBV29-1	TRBJ2-2	TRBD1	NA	CSVRQGALGTGELFF	TGCAGCGTTCGGCAGGGGGCGTTGGGGACCGGGGAGCTGTTTTTT